The clone carrying this TCR beta chain has ten or more counts. The antigen remains undetermined. Clones were read by immunoSEQ multiplex PCR, and TCRdb kept only the in-frame ones, dropping some. The specimen has approximately 81,000 clones, none found just once. These data originate in a study of T cell clonality in common variable immunodeficiency. Overall study findings and caveats: Authors noted CVID clonality's cause needs subpopulation repertoire sequencing.

Sequenced: peripheral blood mononuclear cells. This TCR was sampled from a person aged 18-69 years in good health.

CDR3 amino acids: CASSIPGMTDDYTF. The CDR3 bases that were read are TGTGCCAGTAGTATCCCAGGGATGACTGATGAC. V and J are TRBV19 and TRBJ1-2; D may be TRBD1 (5 bases). The DNA ends 3 residues before the CDR3 does, and the rest of the CDR3 is filled in from the germline J gene. Looked up from germline, CDR1 is LNHDA and CDR2 is SQIVND (reference sequence). The CDR3 consists of 14 residues.